This T cell receptor beta chain comes out of a study of radiotherapy plus CTLA-4 blockade in lung cancer. Across the study: In under 20% of patients, objective responses were seen; 30% to 35% had disease control. The study, taken as a whole, reports: In blood, tumor-derived TCR clones expanded after radiotherapy plus ipilimumab. The best predictor of response was reported to be early blood T cell clone dynamics, with interferon-beta.

Only in-frame clones appear in the TCRdb table, and some are missing; sequencing was by immunoSEQ multiplex PCR. Of about 110,000 clones detected, about 83% appear once; the ten largest clones hold under 2.5%. Of note for this clone: The antigen remains undetermined.

V lost 5 bases to trimming and J lost 0 bases, with 14 bases between them. CDR1 is MNHNS, CDR2 SASEGT, per germline. The CDR3 has 15 amino acids. The study treated chemo-refractory metastatic non-small-cell lung cancer patients with focal radiation plus ipilimumab CTLA-4 blockade. This clonotype was obtained from a human donor with non-small cell lung cancer that progressed on radiotherapy plus ipilimumab. Some clones in this sample may be carry-over from other donors' samples. The chain combines TRBV6-1 with TRBJ2-7, with TRBD1 as a possible D gene (5 bases). The material sequenced was peripheral blood, taken from a patient treated with radiotherapy plus ipilimumab. The chain's CDR3 is CASSLQVGSSYEQYF. CDR3 sequence (DNA): TGTGCCAGCAGTCTACAGGTGGGTTCCTCCTACGAGCAGTACTTC.